These 18 T cell receptor beta chains originate from one sample sequenced in a study of human T cells and chemical hapten exposure. Via MiXCR, TCRdb re-called the RACE reads, giving one row per CDR3 protein. In the table there are tens of thousands of distinct CDR3 sequences, over 9.5% of which are singletons. The time point denotes: patch test 2, 6 weeks after DPC sensitization. As for treatment: therapeutic diphenylcyclopropenone sensitization with weekly scalp DPC. The sequencing used whole blood, collected in connection with sensitization to the hapten diphenylcyclopropenone (DPC). These receptors all stem from a woman in her 50s with alopecia areata. Some clones in this sample may be carry-over from other donors' samples.

The chain recombines TRBV10-3 with TRBJ2-7; no firm D call. Germline CDR1 reads ENHRY; CDR2 reads SYGVKD. Between the trimmed V and J ends, which lost 3 bases and 7 bases, there was a span of 13 bases. The CDR3 totals 13 residues. The CDR3 region has the DNA TGTGCCATCAGTGACTCGGACGCTCTAGAGCAGTACTTC. It is translated as CAISDSDALEQYF.

This clonotype was found many times. The genes are TRBV12-3 or TRBV12-4 and TRBJ1-5, with D perhaps TRBD1 (5 bases). The CDR3 sequence is 13 residues long. With 6 bases removed from V and 4 bases from J, the gap between germline ends came to 10 bases. CDR3 coding DNA: TGTGCCAGCAGGGAGGGGAGGAATCAGCCCCAGCATTTT. Its protein is CASREGRNQPQHF.

The gene calls are TRBV5-1 and TRBJ1-1; D is uncertain. The CDR3 covers 11 residues. Trimming took 3 bases from V and 10 from J, leaving 10 bases between them. CDR1 SGHRS and CDR2 YFSETQ come from the germline V gene. CDR3 DNA: TGCGCCAGCAGCTACGGCCAAGTAGCTTTCTTT. Amino acid sequence: CASSYGQVAFF.

The chain recombines TRBV7-9 with TRBJ1-1; TRBD1 might be the D (5 bases). The CDR3 consists of 14 residues. CDR1 SEHNR and CDR2 FQNEAQ come from the germline V gene (reference sequence). The V end was cut by 4 bases, the J end by 2 bases, with 11 bases between. The CDR3 sequence: CASSWGRTNTEAFF. CDR3 sequence (DNA): TGTGCCAGCAGCTGGGGACGGACAAACACTGAAGCTTTCTTT.

This clonotype has just a few counts. The chain couples TRBV7-2 to TRBJ2-3; 10 bases agree with TRBD1. This CDR3 is 14 amino acids long. Trimming at V came to 8 bases and at J to 4 bases, leaving 6 bases not matched to a gene. Looked up from germline, CDR1 is SGHTA and CDR2 is FQGNSA. The CDR3 sequence: CASGRDRGSDTQYF. CDR3 bases: TGTGCCAGCGGCCGGGACAGGGGATCAGATACGCAGTATTTT.

The CDR3 sequence: CASSQEGMVTQHF. The DNA of the CDR3 is TGTGCCAGCAGCCAAGAGGGAATGGTTACCCAGCATTTT. The chain carries TRBV7-9 and TRBJ1-5, with D hard to call. The CDR3 runs to 13 residues. Between the trimmed V and J ends, which lost 5 bases and 11 bases, there was a span of 16 bases. Germline V gene data show CDR1 as SEHNR and CDR2 as FQNEAQ (reference sequence). The whole variable domain, filled in from reference TRBV7-9 and TRBJ1-5, reads DTGVSQNPRHKITKRGQNVTFRCDPISEHNRLYWYRQTLGQGPEFLTYFQNEAQLEKSRLLSDRFSAERPKGSFSTLEIQRTEQGDSAMYLCASSQEGMVTQHFGDGTRLSIL.

This clonotype occurred many times. V and J are TRBV6-6 and TRBJ1-1; D not certain. The V gene's germline CDR1 is MNHNY and CDR2 SVGAGI (reference sequence). Trimming took 5 bases from V and 5 from J, leaving 21 bases between them. The CDR3 length is 16 residues. The CDR3 region is CASSLTFNPLRTEAFF. The DNA for the CDR3 is TGTGCCAGCAGTCTAACCTTTAACCCCTTGAGGACTGAAGCTTTCTTT.

The chain has TRBV7-9 and TRBJ1-5, with D tentatively TRBD1 (5 bases). The CDR3 runs to 13 residues. With 1 base removed from V and 15 bases from J, the gap between germline ends came to 16 bases. CDR1 and CDR2 (germline): SEHNR, FQNEAQ (reference sequence). CDR3 nucleotide sequence: TGTGCCAGCAGCTTAGGGCGGCAGGGTCGGTGGCATTTT. Amino acid sequence: CASSLGRQGRWHF.

This clonotype was detected ten times or more. At one of its ends the junction is not consistent with the germline gene, which may arise from a read error. The genes are TRBV18 and TRBJ2-7, with 7 bases fitting TRBD2. This CDR3 region has 17 residues. The germline CDR1 and CDR2 sequences are KGHSH and LQKENI. Written as DNA, the CDR3 is TGTGCCAGCTCACCCCCCTGGGGGGGAGGGCCCTCCCACGAGCAGTACTTC. This encodes CASSPPWGGGPSHEQYF.

This clonotype has at least ten counts. The chain links TRBV7-2 to TRBJ1-6; the D is unclear. The CDR3 length is 13 residues. The V end was cut by 5 bases, the J end by 7 bases, with 9 bases between. CDR1 is SGHTA, CDR2 FQGNSA, per germline. The CDR3 loop is CASSPGRNSPLHF. CDR3 coding DNA: TGTGCCAGCAGCCCCGGACGAAATTCACCCCTCCACTTT.

V and J are TRBV3-1 and TRBJ2-1; possible D gene TRBD1, 5 bases. CDR1 is LGHDT and CDR2 is YNNKEL in the germline V gene (reference sequence). Trimming removed 0 bases at V and 10 bases at J, with 16 bases between. The CDR3 length is 15 residues. In DNA form, the CDR3 reads TGTGCCAGCAGCCAAGATCTGTTACAGGCGAGGGAGCAGTTCTTC. It is translated as CASSQDLLQAREQFF.

This clonotype was recorded many times. This rearrangement joins TRBV7-8 to TRBJ1-6, with unresolved D. The CDR3 length is 14 residues. The germline CDR1 and CDR2 sequences are SGHVS and FQNEAQ. Trimming shortened V by 5 bases and J by 8 bases, and 13 bases separated the two germline ends. DNA for the CDR3: TGTGCCAGCAGCCACCGGGAAGGTGATTCACCCCTCCACTTT. Its protein product is CASSHREGDSPLHF.

This clonotype showed up just a few times. The gene calls are TRBV20-1 and TRBJ2-1; TRBD2 is a possible D gene (5 bases). The germline V and J ends were trimmed by 6 bases and 0 bases, with 15 bases remaining between them. CDR1 DFQATT and CDR2 SNEGSKA come from the germline V gene (reference sequence). CDR3 length: 15 amino acids. The CDR3 sequence: CSAPPLASSYNEQFF. The DNA of the CDR3 is TGCAGTGCCCCACCCCTAGCCAGCTCCTACAATGAGCAGTTCTTC.

This clonotype was found many times. V and J are TRBV28 and TRBJ2-3, with D possibly called TRBD1 or TRBD2 (5 bases each). Between the trimmed V and J ends, which lost 4 bases and 4 bases, there was a span of 9 bases. The CDR3 is 13 residues long. The V gene's germline CDR1 is MDHEN and CDR2 SYDVKM. CDR3: CASSYGAADTQYF. CDR3 coding DNA: TGTGCCAGCAGTTACGGGGCCGCAGATACGCAGTATTTT.

Ten or more counts support this clonotype. J is TRBJ2-2 and V is TRBV12-3 or TRBV12-4, with 9 bases lining up with TRBD1. The CDR3 loop spans 15 amino acids. The trim removed 6 bases at V and 1 base at J, leaving 3 bases unmatched. CDR3: CASSPGQGNTGELFF. CDR3 DNA sequence: TGTGCCAGCAGCCCGGGACAGGGGAACACCGGGGAGCTGTTTTTT.

A few counts support this clonotype. The rearrangement links TRBV12-3 or TRBV12-4 to TRBJ2-5; D is undetermined. The CDR3 has 12 amino acids. V lost 6 bases and J 5 bases, leaving 10 bases between the germline ends. In DNA form, the CDR3 reads TGTGCCAGCAGGCCTAATGGCGAGACCCAGTACTTC. Translated: CASRPNGETQYF.

The chain recombines TRBV7-2 with TRBJ2-7; D not resolved. The ends were cut back, 1 base at V and 5 bases at J, with 12 bases in the middle. Germline loops: CDR1 SGHTA, CDR2 FQGNSA. The CDR3 spans 14 residues. The DNA for the CDR3 is TGTGCCAGCAGCTTAGGGCAGCCGGTAAACGAGCAGTACTTC. Translation: CASSLGQPVNEQYF.

The chain employs TRBV29-1 and TRBJ1-2; D is undetermined. The CDR3 contains 13 residues. Germline assignment: CDR1 SQVTM and CDR2 ANQGSEA. V lost 4 bases, J lost 2 bases, and 11 bases lay in between. The CDR3 loop is CSVGLSGNYGYTF. CDR3 in DNA: TGCAGCGTTGGGCTTTCTGGGAACTATGGCTACACCTTC. Full variable domain (missing parts from reference TRBV29-1 and TRBJ1-2): SAVISQKPSRDICQRGTSLTIQCQVDSQVTMMFWYRQQPGQSLTLIATANQGSEATYESGFVIDKFPISRPNLTFSTLTVSNMSPEDSSIYLCSVGLSGNYGYTFGSGTRLTVV.